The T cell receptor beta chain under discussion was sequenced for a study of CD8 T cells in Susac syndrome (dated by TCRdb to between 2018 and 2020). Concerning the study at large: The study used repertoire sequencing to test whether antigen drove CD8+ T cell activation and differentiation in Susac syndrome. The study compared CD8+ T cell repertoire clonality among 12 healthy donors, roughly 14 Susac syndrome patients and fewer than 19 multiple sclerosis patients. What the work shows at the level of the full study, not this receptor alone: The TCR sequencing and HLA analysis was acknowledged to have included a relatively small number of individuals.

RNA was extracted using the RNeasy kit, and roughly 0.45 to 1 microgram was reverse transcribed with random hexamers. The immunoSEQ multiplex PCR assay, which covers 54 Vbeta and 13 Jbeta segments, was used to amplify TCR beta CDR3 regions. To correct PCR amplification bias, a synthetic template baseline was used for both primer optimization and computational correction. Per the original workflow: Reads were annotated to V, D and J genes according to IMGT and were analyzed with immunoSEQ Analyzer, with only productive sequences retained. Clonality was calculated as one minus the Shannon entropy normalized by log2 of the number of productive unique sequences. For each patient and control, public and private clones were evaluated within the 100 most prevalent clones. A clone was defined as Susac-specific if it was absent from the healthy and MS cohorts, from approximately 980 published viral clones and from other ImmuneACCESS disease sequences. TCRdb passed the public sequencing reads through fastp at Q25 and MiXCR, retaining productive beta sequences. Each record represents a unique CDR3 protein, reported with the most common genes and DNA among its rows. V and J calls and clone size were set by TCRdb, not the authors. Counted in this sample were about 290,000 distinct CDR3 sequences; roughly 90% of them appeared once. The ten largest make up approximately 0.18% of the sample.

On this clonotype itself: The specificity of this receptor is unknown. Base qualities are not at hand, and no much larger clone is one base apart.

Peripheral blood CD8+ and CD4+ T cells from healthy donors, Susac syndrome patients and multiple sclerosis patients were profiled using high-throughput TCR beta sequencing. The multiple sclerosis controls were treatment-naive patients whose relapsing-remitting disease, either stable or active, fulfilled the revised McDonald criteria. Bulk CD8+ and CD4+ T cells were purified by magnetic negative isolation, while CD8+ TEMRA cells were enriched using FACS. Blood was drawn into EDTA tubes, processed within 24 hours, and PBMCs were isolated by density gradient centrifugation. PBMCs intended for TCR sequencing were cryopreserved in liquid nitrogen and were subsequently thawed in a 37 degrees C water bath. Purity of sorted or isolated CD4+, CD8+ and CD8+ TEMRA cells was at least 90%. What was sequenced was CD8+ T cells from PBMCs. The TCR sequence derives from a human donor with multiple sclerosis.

The base sequence is TGTGCCAGCAGCTCATTTCTCAACAATGAGCAGTTCTTC. Its protein reads: CASSSFLNNEQFF. The chain couples TRBV12-3 or TRBV12-4 to TRBJ2-1; there is no confident call for the D gene. Deletion took 6 bases off V and 5 bases off J, with a span of 11 bases between the germline ends. The CDR3 holds 13 amino acids from the cysteine to the phenylalanine. Only the CDR3 DNA stays, 39 bases, in frame from base 1.